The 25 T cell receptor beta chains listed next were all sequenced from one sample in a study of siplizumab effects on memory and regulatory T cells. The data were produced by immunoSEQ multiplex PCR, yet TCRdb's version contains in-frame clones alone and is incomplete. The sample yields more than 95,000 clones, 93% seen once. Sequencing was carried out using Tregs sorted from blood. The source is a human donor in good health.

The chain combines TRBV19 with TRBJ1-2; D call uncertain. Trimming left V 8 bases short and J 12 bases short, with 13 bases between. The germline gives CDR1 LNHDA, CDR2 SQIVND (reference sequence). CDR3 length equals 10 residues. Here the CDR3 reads CASSPNSDTF. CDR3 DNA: TGTGCCAGTTCGCCCAACTCAGACACCTTC.

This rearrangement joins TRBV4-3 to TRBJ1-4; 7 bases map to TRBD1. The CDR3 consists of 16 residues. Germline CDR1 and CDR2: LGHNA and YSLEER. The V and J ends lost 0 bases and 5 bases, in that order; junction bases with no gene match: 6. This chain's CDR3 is CASSQESRGGNEKLFF. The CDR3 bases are TGCGCCAGCAGCCAAGAAAGCAGGGGGGGGAATGAAAAACTGTTTTTT.

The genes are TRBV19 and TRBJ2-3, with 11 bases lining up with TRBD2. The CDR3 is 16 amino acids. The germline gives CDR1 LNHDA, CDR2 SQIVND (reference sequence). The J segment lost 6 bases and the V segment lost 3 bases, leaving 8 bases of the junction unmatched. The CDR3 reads CASSMGLAEGWDTQYF. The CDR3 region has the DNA TGTGCCAGTAGTATGGGACTAGCGGAAGGATGGGATACGCAGTATTTT.

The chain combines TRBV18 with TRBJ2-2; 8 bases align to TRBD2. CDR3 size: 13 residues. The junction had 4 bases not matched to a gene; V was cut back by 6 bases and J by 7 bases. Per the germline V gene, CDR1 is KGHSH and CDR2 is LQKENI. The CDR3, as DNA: TGTGCCAGCTCCACCAGCGGGAGCGGGGAGCTGTTTTTT. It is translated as CASSTSGSGELFF. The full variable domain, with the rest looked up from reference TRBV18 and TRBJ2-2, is NAGVMQNPRHLVRRRGQEARLRCSPMKGHSHVYWYRQLPEEGLKFMVYLQKENIIDESGMPKERFSAEFPKEGPSILRIQQVVRGDSAAYFCASSTSGSGELFFGEGSRLTVL.

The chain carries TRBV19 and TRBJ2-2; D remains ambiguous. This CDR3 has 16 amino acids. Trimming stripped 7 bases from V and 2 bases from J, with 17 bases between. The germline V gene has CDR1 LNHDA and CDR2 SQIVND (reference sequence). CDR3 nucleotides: TGTGCCAGTACCCGGCGGTGGCAGACCAACACCGGGGAGCTGTTTTTT. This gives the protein CASTRRWQTNTGELFF. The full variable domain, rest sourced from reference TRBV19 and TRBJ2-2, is DGGITQSPKYLFRKEGQNVTLSCEQNLNHDAMYWYRQDPGQGLRLIYYSQIVNDFQKGDIAEGYSVSREKKESFPLTVTSAQKNPTAFYLCASTRRWQTNTGELFFGEGSRLTVL.

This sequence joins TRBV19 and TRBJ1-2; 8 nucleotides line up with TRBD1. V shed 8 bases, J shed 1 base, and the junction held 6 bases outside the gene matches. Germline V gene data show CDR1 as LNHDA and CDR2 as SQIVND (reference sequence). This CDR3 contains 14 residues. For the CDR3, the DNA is TGTGCCAGTGGACAGGGCCGGGTTAACTATGGCTACACCTTC. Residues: CASGQGRVNYGYTF.

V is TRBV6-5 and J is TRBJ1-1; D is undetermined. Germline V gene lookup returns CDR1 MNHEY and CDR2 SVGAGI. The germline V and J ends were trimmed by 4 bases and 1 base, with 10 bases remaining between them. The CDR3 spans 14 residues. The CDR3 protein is CASSSATGNTEAFF. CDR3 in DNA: TGTGCCAGCAGTTCCGCGACGGGGAACACTGAAGCTTTCTTT.

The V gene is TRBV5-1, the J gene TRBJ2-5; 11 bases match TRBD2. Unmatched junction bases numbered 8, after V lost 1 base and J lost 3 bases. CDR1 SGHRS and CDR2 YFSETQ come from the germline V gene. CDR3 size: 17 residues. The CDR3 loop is CASSLRSGSGREETQYF. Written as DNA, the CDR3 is TGCGCCAGCAGCTTGCGGTCGGGTAGCGGGAGGGAAGAGACCCAGTACTTC. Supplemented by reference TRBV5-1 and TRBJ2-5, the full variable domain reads KAGVTQTPRYLIKTRGQQVTLSCSPISGHRSVSWYQQTPGQGLQFLFEYFSETQRNKGNFPGRFSGRQFSNSRSEMNVSTLELGDSALYLCASSLRSGSGREETQYFGPGTRLLVL.

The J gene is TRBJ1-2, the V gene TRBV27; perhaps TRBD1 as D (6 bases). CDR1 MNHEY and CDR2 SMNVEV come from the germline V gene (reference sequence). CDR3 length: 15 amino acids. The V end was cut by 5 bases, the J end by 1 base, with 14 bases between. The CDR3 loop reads CASSPSGVGNYGYTF. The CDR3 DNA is TGTGCCAGCAGTCCCTCAGGGGTTGGTAACTATGGCTACACCTTC.

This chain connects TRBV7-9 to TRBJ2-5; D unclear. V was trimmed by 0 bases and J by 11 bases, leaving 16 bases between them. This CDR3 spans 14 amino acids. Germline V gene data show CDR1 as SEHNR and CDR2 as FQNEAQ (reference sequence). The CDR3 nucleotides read TGTGCCAGCAGCTTAGCAGGGAAAACTACGAAGCAGTACTTC. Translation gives CASSLAGKTTKQYF.

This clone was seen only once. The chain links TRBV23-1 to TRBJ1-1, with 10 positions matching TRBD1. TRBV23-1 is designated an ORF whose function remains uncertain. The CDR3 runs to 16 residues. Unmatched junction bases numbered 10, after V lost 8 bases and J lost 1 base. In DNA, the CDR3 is TGCGCCAGCGGACCCTCCCGGGACAGGGGGAACACTGAAGCTTTCTTT. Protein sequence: CASGPSRDRGNTEAFF.

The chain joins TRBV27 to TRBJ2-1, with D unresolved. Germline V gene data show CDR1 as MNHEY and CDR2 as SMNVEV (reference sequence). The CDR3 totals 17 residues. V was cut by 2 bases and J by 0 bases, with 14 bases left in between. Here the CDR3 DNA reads TGTGCCAGCAGTTTAGGTGGTCGTGTTAGCTCCTACAATGAGCAGTTCTTC. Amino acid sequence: CASSLGGRVSSYNEQFF.

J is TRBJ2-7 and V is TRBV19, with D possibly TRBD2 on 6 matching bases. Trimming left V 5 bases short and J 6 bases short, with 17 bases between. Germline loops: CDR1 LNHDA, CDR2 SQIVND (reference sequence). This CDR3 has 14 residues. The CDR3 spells CASSRDFVAGEQYF. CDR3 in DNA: TGTGCCAGTAGTCGGGACTTTGTGGCGGGCGAGCAGTACTTC.

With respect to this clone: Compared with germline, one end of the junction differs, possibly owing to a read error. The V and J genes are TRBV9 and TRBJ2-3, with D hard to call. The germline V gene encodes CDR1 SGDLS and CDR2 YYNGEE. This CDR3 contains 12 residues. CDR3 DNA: TGTGCCAGCAGTGTAGGAGTGGATACGCAGTATTTT. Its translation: CASSVGVDTQYF.

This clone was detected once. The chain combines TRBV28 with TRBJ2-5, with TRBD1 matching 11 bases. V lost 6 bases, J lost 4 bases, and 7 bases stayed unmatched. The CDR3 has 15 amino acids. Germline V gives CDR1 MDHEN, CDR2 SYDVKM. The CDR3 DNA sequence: TGTGCCAGCAGCGGACAGGGGGCCGCCGGAGAGACCCAGTACTTC. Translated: CASSGQGAAGETQYF. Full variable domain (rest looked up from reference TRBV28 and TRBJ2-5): DVKVTQSSRYLVKRTGEKVFLECVQDMDHENMFWYRQDPGLGLRLIYFSYDVKMKEKGDIPEGYSVSREKKERFSLILESASTNQTSMYLCASSGQGAAGETQYFGPGTRLLVL.

Written as DNA, the CDR3 is TGTGCCAGCAGCTTAAGGAGCGGGAGACTCTACAATGAGCAGTTCTTC. Translating it yields CASSLRSGRLYNEQFF. The J gene is TRBJ2-1, the V gene TRBV7-3, with TRBD2 matching 8 bases. The J segment lost 3 bases and the V segment lost 1 base, leaving 5 bases of the junction unmatched. Per the germline V gene, CDR1 is SGHTA and CDR2 is FQGTGA. The CDR3 contains 16 residues. Supplemented by reference TRBV7-3 and TRBJ2-1, the full variable domain reads GAGVSQTPSNKVTEKGKYVELRCDPISGHTALYWYRQSLGQGPEFLIYFQGTGAADDSGLPNDRFFAVRPEGSVSTLKIQRTERGDSAVYLCASSLRSGRLYNEQFFGPGTRLTVL.

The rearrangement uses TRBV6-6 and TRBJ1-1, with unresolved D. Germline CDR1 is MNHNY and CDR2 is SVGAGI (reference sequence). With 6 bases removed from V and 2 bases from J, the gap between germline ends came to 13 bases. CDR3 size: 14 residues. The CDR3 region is CASSPLPANTEAFF. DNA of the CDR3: TGTGCCAGCAGCCCGTTACCAGCAAACACTGAAGCTTTCTTT.

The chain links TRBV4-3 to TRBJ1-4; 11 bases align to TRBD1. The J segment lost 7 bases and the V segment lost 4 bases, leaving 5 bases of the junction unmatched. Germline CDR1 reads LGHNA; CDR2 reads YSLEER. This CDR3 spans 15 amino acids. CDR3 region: CASSLTGTGGEKLFF. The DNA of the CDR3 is TGCGCCAGCAGCCTAACCGGGACAGGGGGTGAAAAACTGTTTTTT.

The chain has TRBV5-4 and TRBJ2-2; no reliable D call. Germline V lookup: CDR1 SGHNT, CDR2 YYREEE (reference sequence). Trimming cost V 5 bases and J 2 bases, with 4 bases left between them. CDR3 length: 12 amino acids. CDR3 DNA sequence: TGTGCCAGCAGGAGTAACACCGGGGAGCTGTTTTTT. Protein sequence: CASRSNTGELFF.

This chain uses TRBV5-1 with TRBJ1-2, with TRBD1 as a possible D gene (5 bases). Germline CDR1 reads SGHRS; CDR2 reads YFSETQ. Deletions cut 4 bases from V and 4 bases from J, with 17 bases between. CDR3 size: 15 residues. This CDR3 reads CASSPMSLGGYGYTF. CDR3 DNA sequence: TGCGCCAGCAGCCCGATGAGCTTGGGGGGCTATGGCTACACCTTC.

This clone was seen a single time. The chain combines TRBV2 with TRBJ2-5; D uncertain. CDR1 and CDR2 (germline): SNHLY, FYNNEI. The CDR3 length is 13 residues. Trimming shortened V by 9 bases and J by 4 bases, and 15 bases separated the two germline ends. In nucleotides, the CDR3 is TGTGCCAGTCGCCCCTACGGCCGAGAGACCCAGTACTTC. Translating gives CASRPYGRETQYF.

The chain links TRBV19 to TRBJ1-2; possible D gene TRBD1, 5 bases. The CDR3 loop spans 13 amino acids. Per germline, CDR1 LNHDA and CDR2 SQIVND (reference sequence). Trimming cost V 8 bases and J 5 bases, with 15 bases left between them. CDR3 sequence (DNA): TGTGCCAGTCAGCAGGGAGAGCTTTATGGCTACACCTTC. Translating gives CASQQGELYGYTF.

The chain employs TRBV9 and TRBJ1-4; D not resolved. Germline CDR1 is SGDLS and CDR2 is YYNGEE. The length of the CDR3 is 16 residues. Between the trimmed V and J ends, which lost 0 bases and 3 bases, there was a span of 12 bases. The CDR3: CASSVGWGAANEKLFF. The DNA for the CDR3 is TGTGCCAGCAGCGTAGGATGGGGAGCAGCTAATGAAAAACTGTTTTTT.

This CDR3 reads CASSGREQFF. The CDR3 nucleotides are TGTGCCAGCAGTGGGAGAGAGCAGTTCTTC. The chain carries TRBV6-1 and TRBJ2-1, with unresolved D. CDR3 size: 10 residues. With 4 bases removed from V and 10 bases from J, the gap between germline ends came to 5 bases. Germline-derived CDR1 and CDR2 are MNHNS and SASEGT.

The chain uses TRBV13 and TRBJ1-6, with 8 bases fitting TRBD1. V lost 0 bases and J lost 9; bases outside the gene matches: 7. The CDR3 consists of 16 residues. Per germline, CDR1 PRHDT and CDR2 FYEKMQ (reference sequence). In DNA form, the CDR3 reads TGTGCCAGCAGCTTAGGTGGCGGGACAGGAGGTTCACCCCTCCACTTT. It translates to CASSLGGGTGGSPLHF.